Shown below are 10 T cell receptor beta chains from a single sample sequenced in a study of T cell responses to AZD1222 COVID-19 vaccine. Only in-frame clones appear in the TCRdb table, and some are missing; sequencing was by immunoSEQ multiplex PCR. The table records around 130,000 clones, over 85% of them present only once. The input for sequencing was peripheral blood, taken 28 days after the second AZD1222 dose. These receptors were obtained from an adult who received the AZD1222 COVID-19 vaccine.

This chain uses TRBV18 with TRBJ1-6; D gene ambiguous. Trimming took off 3 bases at V and 7 bases at J, with 13 bases between the two ends. CDR1 is KGHSH, CDR2 LQKENI, per germline. The CDR3 is 15 residues long. The CDR3 DNA reads TGTGCCAGCTCACCTAAAGGACGCCTAAATTCACCCCTCCACTTT. Residues: CASSPKGRLNSPLHF.

The chain uses TRBV28 and TRBJ1-4, with TRBD1 identical over 10 bases. The CDR3 runs to 14 residues. V lost 5 bases and J lost 7; bases outside the gene matches: 4. Germline assignment: CDR1 MDHEN and CDR2 SYDVKM. The CDR3 DNA is TGTGCCAGCAGTGGACAGGGGGAGGTTGAAAAACTGTTTTTT. Its translation: CASSGQGEVEKLFF.

The J gene is TRBJ2-7, the V gene TRBV30; possibly TRBD1 or TRBD2 for D (5 bases each). Germline V gene lookup returns CDR1 GTSNPN and CDR2 SVGIG (reference sequence). The CDR3 runs 13 residues. Between the trimmed V and J ends, which lost 2 bases and 6 bases, there was a span of 14 bases. The DNA of the CDR3 is TGTGCCTGGAGTTCCGCCGCGAGGGGCGAGCAGTACTTC. Translated, it gives CAWSSAARGEQYF.

This chain connects TRBV3-1 (or the pseudogene TRBV3-2) to TRBJ2-7; 7 nucleotides match TRBD2. In germline, CDR1 is LGHDT, CDR2 YNNKEL (reference sequence). Trimming cost V 7 bases and J 0 bases; bases outside gene matches: 12. The CDR3 sequence is 16 residues long. As DNA, the CDR3 is TGTGCCAGCACCGGTACCTTCGGGGAGGGCTCCTACGAGCAGTACTTC. Translation: CASTGTFGEGSYEQYF.

V and J are TRBV11-1 and TRBJ1-3; D not certain. CDR3 length: 15 residues. Trimming left V 3 bases short and J 2 bases short, with 11 bases between. The germline CDR1 and CDR2 sequences are SGHAT and FQDESV (reference sequence). CDR3 coding DNA: TGTGCCAGCAGCTTGGGCCGGGCCACTGGAAACACCATATATTTT. Protein: CASSLGRATGNTIYF. Drawing the rest from reference TRBV11-1 and TRBJ1-3, the complete variable domain is EAEVAQSPRYKITEKSQAVAFWCDPISGHATLYWYRQILGQGPELLVQFQDESVVDDSQLPKDRFSAERLKGVDSTLKIQPAELGDSAMYLCASSLGRATGNTIYFGEGSWLTVV.

The V gene is TRBV5-3, the J gene TRBJ1-1, with D perhaps TRBD1 (5 bases). TRBV5-3 is placed among ORFs of uncertain function. Between the trimmed V and J ends, which lost 1 base and 3 bases, there was a span of 10 bases. CDR3 length equals 14 residues. This CDR3 is CARSLRGVDTEAFF. The CDR3 DNA follows: TGTGCCAGAAGCTTGCGAGGGGTGGACACTGAAGCTTTCTTT.

The rearrangement joins TRBV6-1 to TRBJ2-6; 11 bases line up with TRBD2. The CDR3 sequence is 20 residues long. J was trimmed by 0 bases and V by 3 bases; bases with no gene match: 10. Germline V lookup: CDR1 MNHNS, CDR2 SASEGT. CDR3 DNA: TGTGCCAGCAGTGATCCGGGACTAGCGGCCCCTAGCTCTGGGGCCAACGTCCTGACTTTC. It codes for CASSDPGLAAPSSGANVLTF.

The chain couples TRBV11-3 to TRBJ1-5, with no clear D. This CDR3 region has 13 residues. The V and J ends lost 5 bases and 7 bases respectively, with 12 bases between them. Germline CDR1 and CDR2: SGHNT and YENEEA. As DNA, the CDR3 is TGTGCCAGCAGCCCCGGAGAGGGACAGCCCCAGCATTTT. The encoded protein is CASSPGEGQPQHF.

This clone occurred once. The chain joins TRBV6-1 to TRBJ2-7, with D perhaps TRBD1 (6 bases). Germline lookup yields CDR1 MNHNS and CDR2 SASEGT. The CDR3 extends over 15 amino acids. V dropped 3 bases and J dropped 0 bases, with 12 bases sitting between them. The CDR3 DNA reads as TGTGCCAGCAGTGACCTAGGACAGAACTCCTACGAGCAGTACTTC. Its protein is CASSDLGQNSYEQYF.

The chain joins TRBV11-3 to TRBJ1-1; D not certain. Germline CDR1 reads SGHNT; CDR2 reads YENEEA. The ends were cut back, 1 base at V and 11 bases at J, with 8 bases in the middle. The CDR3 is 11 residues long. The CDR3 reads CASSLGLVAFF. The CDR3 bases are TGTGCCAGCAGCTTAGGACTGGTGGCTTTCTTT.